This T cell receptor (beta chain) was recorded in a study of blood T cell repertoires in COVID-19. Study information: Samples came from the United States, Italy and Spain, spanning acute and convalescent COVID-19. PBMCs, B-cell-depleted T cells, or T cells provided the cDNA or gDNA that made up the material.

Original handling: The assay estimated nucleated cells by amplifying reference gene primers. This table comes from immunoSEQ multiplex PCR, and its TCRdb copy is limited to in-frame clones, with some not included. D and trimming were read from the DNA, whereas the V and J calls and clone size are those reported in that table. The repertoire has fewer than 350,000 clones, under 90% of them found once; the top ten carry just under 3%. The V gene lost 3 bases and the J gene lost 0 bases, with 12 bases spanning the gap. Germline lookup yields CDR1 DFQATT and CDR2 SNEGSKA (reference sequence). CDR3 size: 14 residues.

The TCR comes from a woman aged 60-75 years with active or convalescent COVID-19. The chain couples TRBV20-1 to TRBJ2-7, with a possible D match to TRBD2 (6 bases). Material for sequencing was peripheral blood. The CDR3, as DNA: TGCAGTGCTAGTTCCGCGGGACCCTCCTACGAGCAGTACTTC. It specifies CSASSAGPSYEQYF.